This T cell receptor (beta chain) was documented in a study of blood T cell repertoires in COVID-19. Study information: The samples span acute and convalescent COVID-19 from the United States, Italy and Spain.

The CDR3 is 15 residues long. Trimming removed 5 bases from V and 8 bases from J; junction bases left unmatched: 10. Germline CDR1 reads LNHDA; CDR2 reads SQIVND (reference sequence). In the original analysis: By means of reference gene primer amplification, nucleated cell counts were estimated. Clones were read by immunoSEQ multiplex PCR, and TCRdb kept only the in-frame ones, dropping some. D and trimming come from the DNA, and the V and J calls and clone size come from that table. The table shows about 73,000 clones, with approximately 84% occurring only once. This clonotype was obtained from a human donor in a cohort sampled during active COVID-19. V and J are TRBV19 and TRBJ1-4; 8 bases fit TRBD1. Sequencing was performed on peripheral blood. The CDR3 DNA reads TGTGCCAGTAGTTCGGACAGGGCCTCGTCGGAAAAACTGTTTTTT. This sequence encodes CASSSDRASSEKLFF.